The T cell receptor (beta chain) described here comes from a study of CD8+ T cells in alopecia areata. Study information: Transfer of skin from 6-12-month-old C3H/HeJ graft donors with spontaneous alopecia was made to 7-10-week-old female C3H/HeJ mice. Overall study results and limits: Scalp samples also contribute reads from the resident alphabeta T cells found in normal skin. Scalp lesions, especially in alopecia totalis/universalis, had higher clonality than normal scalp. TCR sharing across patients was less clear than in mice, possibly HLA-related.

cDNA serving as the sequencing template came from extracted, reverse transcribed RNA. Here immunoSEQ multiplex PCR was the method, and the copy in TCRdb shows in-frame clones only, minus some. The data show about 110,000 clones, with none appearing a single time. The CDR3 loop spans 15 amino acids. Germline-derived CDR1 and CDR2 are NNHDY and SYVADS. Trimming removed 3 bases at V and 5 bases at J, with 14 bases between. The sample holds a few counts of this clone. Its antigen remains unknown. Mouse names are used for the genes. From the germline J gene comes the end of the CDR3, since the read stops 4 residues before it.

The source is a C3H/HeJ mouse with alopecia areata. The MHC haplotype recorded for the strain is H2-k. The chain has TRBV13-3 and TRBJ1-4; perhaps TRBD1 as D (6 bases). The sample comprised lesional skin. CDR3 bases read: TGTGCCAGCAGTGGAGCCAGGGGCGATAACGAA. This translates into CASSGARGDNE. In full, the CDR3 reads CASSGARGDNERLFF.